These 13 T cell receptor beta chains were all obtained from the same sample, sequenced in a study of blood T cell repertoires in COVID-19. Sequencing was performed with immunoSEQ multiplex PCR; in TCRdb, only in-frame clones are kept and a portion is missing. The sample has 350,000 to 550,000 clones; more than 80% are singletons. The sequencing sample was made of PBMCs or T cells enriched from blood (not recorded which). The receptors here all came from a young man who had recovered from COVID-19.

The chain has TRBV28 and TRBJ2-1; 8 bases align to TRBD2. The CDR3 has 15 residues. The germline V gene has CDR1 MDHEN and CDR2 SYDVKM. Unmatched junction bases numbered 12, after V lost 7 bases and J lost 7 bases. As DNA, the CDR3 is TGTGCCAGCACCAAACTAGCGGAAATCAGGAATGAGCAGTTCTTC. It specifies CASTKLAEIRNEQFF.

The chain combines TRBV19 with TRBJ2-5; perhaps TRBD1 as D (6 bases). The V gene lost 3 bases and the J gene lost 3 bases, with 11 bases spanning the gap. CDR1 is LNHDA and CDR2 is SQIVND in the germline V gene (reference sequence). The CDR3 is 14 amino acids. Here the CDR3 DNA reads TGTGCCAGTAGTATGACAGGTGGGGAAGAGACCCAGTACTTC. Translated, it gives CASSMTGGEETQYF.

DNA of the CDR3: TGTGCCAGCAGCTCCCTTGATGGACTAGCGAGTGAGCAGTACTTC. Its translation is CASSSLDGLASEQYF. The chain links TRBV3-1 (or the pseudogene TRBV3-2) to TRBJ2-7; 9 nucleotides line up with TRBD2. CDR1 LGHDT and CDR2 YNNKEL come from the germline V gene (reference sequence). CDR3 length: 15 amino acids. Trimming removed 5 bases from V and 7 bases from J; junction bases left unmatched: 12.

The chain links TRBV28 to TRBJ1-3; TRBD1 is a possible D gene (6 bases). The germline V gene encodes CDR1 MDHEN and CDR2 SYDVKM. The CDR3 loop spans 15 amino acids. V shed 7 bases and J shed 4 bases, with 17 bases lying between them. CDR3 sequence: CASTSQQGPGNTIYF. The CDR3 DNA follows: TGTGCCAGCACTTCTCAGCAGGGGCCAGGAAACACCATATATTTT.

This clone is a singleton in its sample. The V and J genes are TRBV24-1 and TRBJ1-3, with D perhaps matching TRBD1 (6 bases). Trimming pared 3 bases from V and 3 bases from J, leaving 11 bases between. This CDR3 contains 15 residues. Germline V lookup: CDR1 KGHDR, CDR2 SFDVKD. CDR3 DNA: TGTGCCACCAGTGATCCAGGGGTGAATGGAAACACCATATATTTT. Translated, it gives CATSDPGVNGNTIYF.

The genes are TRBV3-1 (or the pseudogene TRBV3-2) and TRBJ2-5; 9 nucleotides agree with TRBD1. CDR3 length equals 15 residues. V lost 6 bases and J lost 4; bases outside the gene matches: 9. Looked up from germline, CDR1 is LGHDT and CDR2 is YNNKEL (reference sequence). The CDR3 sequence: CASRPSWDRAETQYF. The CDR3 nucleotides are TGTGCCAGCAGGCCGTCGTGGGACAGGGCAGAGACCCAGTACTTC.

This clone was detected once. CDR3 region: CASSFVFGGRVVTGELFF. CDR3 sequence (DNA): TGTGCCAGCAGCTTTGTCTTCGGGGGGCGGGTAGTCACCGGGGAGCTGTTTTTT. The rearrangement links TRBV11-2 to TRBJ2-2; tentatively, D is TRBD2 (7 bases). Germline V gene lookup returns CDR1 SGHAT and CDR2 FQNNGV. V lost 3 bases to trimming and J lost 4 bases, with 21 bases between them. The CDR3 consists of 18 residues.

The J gene is TRBJ1-5, the V gene TRBV28; the D gene is possibly TRBD1 (5 bases). The CDR3 is 15 amino acids. Trimming removed 1 base at V and 9 bases at J, with 16 bases between. Germline V gene lookup returns CDR1 MDHEN and CDR2 SYDVKM. Written as DNA, the CDR3 is TGTGCCAGCAGTTTATTAGGAGGGACCGAAAGGCCCCAGCATTTT. This encodes CASSLLGGTERPQHF.

This chain links TRBV20-1 with TRBJ1-1; D is ambiguous. Germline assignment: CDR1 DFQATT and CDR2 SNEGSKA (reference sequence). V was cut by 1 base and J by 7 bases, with 7 bases left in between. The CDR3 extends over 11 amino acids. DNA of the CDR3: TGCAGTGCTAGAGTAGGAGTTGAAGCTTTCTTT. This translates into CSARVGVEAFF.

This clone was picked up a small number of times. This chain connects TRBV12-3 or TRBV12-4 to TRBJ2-5; 7 bases map to TRBD2. V shed 5 bases and J 6 bases; nucleotides not matched to a gene: 6. This CDR3 is built from 13 residues. CDR3 loop: CASSTGTKQTQYF. The DNA of the CDR3 is TGTGCCAGCAGTACCGGGACTAAACAGACCCAGTACTTC.

The chain recombines TRBV18 with TRBJ1-2, with 7 bases matching TRBD1. With 1 base clipped from V and 3 bases from J, the junction kept 2 bases outside the gene matches. The CDR3 is 14 amino acids. CDR1 is KGHSH and CDR2 is LQKENI in the germline V gene. The CDR3 coding sequence is TGTGCCAGCTCACCACTCCAGGGGGACTATGGCTACACCTTC. Translating gives CASSPLQGDYGYTF.

This rearrangement joins TRBV5-1 to TRBJ2-3, with TRBD1 as a possible D gene (5 bases). The germline CDR1 and CDR2 sequences are SGHRS and YFSETQ. The CDR3 runs to 15 residues. The V end was cut by 9 bases, the J end by 2 bases, with 19 bases between. CDR3 DNA: TGCGCCAACTCCCGCCAGGGTCTGATCACAGATACGCAGTATTTT. It is translated as CANSRQGLITDTQYF.

This sequence joins TRBV9 and TRBJ2-1; TRBD2 matches 10 bases. Germline CDR1 SGDLS, CDR2 YYNGEE. The CDR3 consists of 17 residues. V dropped 0 bases and J dropped 8; count of bases not matched to a gene: 11. The CDR3 DNA follows: TGTGCCAGCAGCGTAGGGGGTAGCGGGAGGATCCTCGATGAGCAGTTCTTC. The encoded protein is CASSVGGSGRILDEQFF.